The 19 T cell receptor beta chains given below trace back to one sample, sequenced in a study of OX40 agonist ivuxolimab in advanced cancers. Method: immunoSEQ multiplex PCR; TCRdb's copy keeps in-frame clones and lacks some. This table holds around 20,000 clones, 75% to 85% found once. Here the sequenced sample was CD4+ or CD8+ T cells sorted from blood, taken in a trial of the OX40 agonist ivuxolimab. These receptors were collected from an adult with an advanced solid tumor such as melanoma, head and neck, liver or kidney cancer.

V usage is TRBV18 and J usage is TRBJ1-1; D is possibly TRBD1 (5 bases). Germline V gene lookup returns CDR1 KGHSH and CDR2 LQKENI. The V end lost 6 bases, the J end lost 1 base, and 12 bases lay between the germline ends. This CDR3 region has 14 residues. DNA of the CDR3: TGTGCCAGCTCGTTTGGGGCTGGGAACACTGAAGCTTTCTTT. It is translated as CASSFGAGNTEAFF.

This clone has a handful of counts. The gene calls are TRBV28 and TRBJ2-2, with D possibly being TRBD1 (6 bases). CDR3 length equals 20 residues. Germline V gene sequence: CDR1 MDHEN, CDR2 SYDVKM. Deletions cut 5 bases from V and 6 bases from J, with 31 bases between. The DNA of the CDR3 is TGTGCCAGCAGTCCTCAGGGGAAAGGCTTGTGGGGCTTGTGGGCCGGGGAGCTGTTTTTT. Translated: CASSPQGKGLWGLWAGELFF.

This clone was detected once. CDR3 nucleotides: TGTGCCAGTAGTACCCGACACTCCGAAAGTGAAAAACTGTTTTTT. This translates into CASSTRHSESEKLFF. The gene calls are TRBV19 and TRBJ1-4; D call uncertain. Trimming pared 4 bases from V and 7 bases from J, leaving 16 bases between. The CDR3 loop spans 15 amino acids. The germline gives CDR1 LNHDA, CDR2 SQIVND (reference sequence).

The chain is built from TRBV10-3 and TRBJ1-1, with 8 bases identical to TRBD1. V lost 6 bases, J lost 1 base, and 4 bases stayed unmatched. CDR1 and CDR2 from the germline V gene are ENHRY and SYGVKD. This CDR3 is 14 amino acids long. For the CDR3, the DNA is TGTGCCATCAGCAGGGGGCTAGGGAACACTGAAGCTTTCTTT. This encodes CAISRGLGNTEAFF.

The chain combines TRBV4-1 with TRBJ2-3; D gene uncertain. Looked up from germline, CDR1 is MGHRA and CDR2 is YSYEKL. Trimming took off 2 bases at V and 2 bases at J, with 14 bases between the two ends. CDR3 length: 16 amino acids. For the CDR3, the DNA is TGCGCCAGCAGCCAACCCCACACCCCACACACAGATACGCAGTATTTT. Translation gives CASSQPHTPHTDTQYF.

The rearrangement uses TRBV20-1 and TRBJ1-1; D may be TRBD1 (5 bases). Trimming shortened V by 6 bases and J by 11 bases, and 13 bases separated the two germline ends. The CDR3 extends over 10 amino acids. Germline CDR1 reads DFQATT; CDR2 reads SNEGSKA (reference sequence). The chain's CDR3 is CSAAGKGAFF. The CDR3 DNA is TGCAGTGCGGCCGGGAAGGGGGCTTTCTTT.

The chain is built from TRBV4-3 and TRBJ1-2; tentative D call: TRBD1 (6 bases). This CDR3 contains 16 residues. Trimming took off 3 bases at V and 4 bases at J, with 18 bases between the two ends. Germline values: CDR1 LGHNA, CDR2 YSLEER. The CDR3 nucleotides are TGCGCCAGCAGCCATTATAGTGGGGGGCAGACCTATGGCTACACCTTC. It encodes CASSHYSGGQTYGYTF.

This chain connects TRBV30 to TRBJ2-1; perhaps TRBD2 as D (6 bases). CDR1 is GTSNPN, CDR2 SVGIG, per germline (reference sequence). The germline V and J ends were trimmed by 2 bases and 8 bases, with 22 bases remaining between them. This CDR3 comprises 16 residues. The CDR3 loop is CAWSRWRGAGADEQFF. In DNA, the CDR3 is TGTGCCTGGAGTCGGTGGCGGGGAGCTGGTGCGGATGAGCAGTTCTTC.

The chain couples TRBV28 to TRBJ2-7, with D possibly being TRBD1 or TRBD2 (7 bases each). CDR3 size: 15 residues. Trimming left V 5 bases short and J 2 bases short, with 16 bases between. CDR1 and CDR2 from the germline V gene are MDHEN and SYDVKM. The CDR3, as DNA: TGTGCCAGCAGTCCCTCGACAGGGAGGGCCTACGAGCAGTACTTC. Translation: CASSPSTGRAYEQYF.

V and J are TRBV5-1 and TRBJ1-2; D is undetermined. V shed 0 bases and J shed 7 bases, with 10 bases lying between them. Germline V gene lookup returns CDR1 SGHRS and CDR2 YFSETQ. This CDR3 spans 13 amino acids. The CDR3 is CASSLERSGGYTF. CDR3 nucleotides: TGCGCCAGCAGCTTGGAGAGGTCGGGTGGCTACACCTTC.

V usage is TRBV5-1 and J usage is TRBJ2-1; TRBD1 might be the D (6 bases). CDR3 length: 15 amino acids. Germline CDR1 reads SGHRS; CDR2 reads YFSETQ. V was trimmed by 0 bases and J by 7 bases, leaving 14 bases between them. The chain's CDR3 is CASSLGHRVENEQFF. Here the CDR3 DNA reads TGCGCCAGCAGCTTGGGGCACAGGGTTGAGAATGAGCAGTTCTTC.

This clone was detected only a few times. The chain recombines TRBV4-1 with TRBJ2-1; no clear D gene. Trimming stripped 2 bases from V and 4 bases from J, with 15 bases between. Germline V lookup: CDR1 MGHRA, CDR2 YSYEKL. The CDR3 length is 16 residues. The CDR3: CASSQLNVVEYNEQFF. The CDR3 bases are TGCGCCAGCAGCCAACTTAATGTAGTGGAGTACAATGAGCAGTTCTTC.

The CDR3, as DNA: TGTGCCATCAGTGGGGGACAGGCCTCGTACACAGATACGCAGTATTTT. It is translated as CAISGGQASYTDTQYF. The gene calls are TRBV10-3 and TRBJ2-3, with 8 bases identical to TRBD1. The CDR3 extends over 16 amino acids. Germline values: CDR1 ENHRY, CDR2 SYGVKD. V shed 4 bases, J shed 2 bases, and the junction held 8 bases outside the gene matches.

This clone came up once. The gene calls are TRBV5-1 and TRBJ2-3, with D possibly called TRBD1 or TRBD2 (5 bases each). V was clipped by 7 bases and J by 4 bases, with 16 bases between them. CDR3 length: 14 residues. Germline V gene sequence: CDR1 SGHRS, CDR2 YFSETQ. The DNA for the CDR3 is TGCGCCAGCCGGCCTTTGTTGGGGGCAGATACGCAGTATTTT. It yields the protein CASRPLLGADTQYF.

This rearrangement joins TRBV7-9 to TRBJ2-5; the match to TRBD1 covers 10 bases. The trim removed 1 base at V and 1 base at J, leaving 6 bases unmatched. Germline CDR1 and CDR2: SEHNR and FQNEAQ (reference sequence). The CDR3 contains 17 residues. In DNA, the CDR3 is TGTGCCAGCAGCTTAGGAAGGGACAGGGGAATCCAAGAGACCCAGTACTTC. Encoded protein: CASSLGRDRGIQETQYF.

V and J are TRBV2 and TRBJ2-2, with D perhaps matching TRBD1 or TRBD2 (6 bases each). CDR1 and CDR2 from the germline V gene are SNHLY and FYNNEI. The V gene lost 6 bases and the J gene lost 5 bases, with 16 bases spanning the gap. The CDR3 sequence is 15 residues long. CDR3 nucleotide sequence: TGTGCCAGCAGGAGAAGGGGGGAAAGAACCGGGGAGCTGTTTTTT. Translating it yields CASRRRGERTGELFF.

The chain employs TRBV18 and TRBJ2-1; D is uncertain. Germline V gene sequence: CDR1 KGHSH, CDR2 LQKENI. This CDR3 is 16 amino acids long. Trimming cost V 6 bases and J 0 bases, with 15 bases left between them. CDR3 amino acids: CASSPPTRSSYNEQFF. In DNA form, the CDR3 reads TGTGCCAGCTCTCCTCCAACGAGGAGCTCCTACAATGAGCAGTTCTTC.

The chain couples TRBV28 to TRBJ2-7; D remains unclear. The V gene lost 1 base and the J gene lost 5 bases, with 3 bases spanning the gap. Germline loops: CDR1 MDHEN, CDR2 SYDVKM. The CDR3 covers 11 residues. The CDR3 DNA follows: TGTGCCAGCAGTTTATACCACGAGCAGTACTTC. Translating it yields CASSLYHEQYF.

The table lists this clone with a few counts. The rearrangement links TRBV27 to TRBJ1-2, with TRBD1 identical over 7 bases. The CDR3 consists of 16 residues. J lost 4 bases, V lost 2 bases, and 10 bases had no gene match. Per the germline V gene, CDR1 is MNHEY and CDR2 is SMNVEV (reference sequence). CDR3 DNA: TGTGCCAGCAGTTTAAGAGGGACAGAGATTTTCTATGGCTACACCTTC. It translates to CASSLRGTEIFYGYTF.